A single T cell receptor (beta chain) is shown here with its context. Donors in Cohort 3 counted as recovered after two negative PCRs, clearance, or symptom resolution. The record originates from a study of blood T cell repertoires in COVID-19. Study overall: The United States, Italy and Spain were the sources of the acute and convalescent COVID-19 samples.

Germline V gives CDR1 DFQATT, CDR2 SNEGSKA (reference sequence). The CDR3 sequence is 14 residues long. Germline trimming cut 3 bases from V and 3 bases from J; bases unmatched to any gene: 8. Authors' methods: The authors estimated nucleated cell counts from reference gene primer amplification. Measured with immunoSEQ multiplex PCR; TCRdb has only the in-frame clones, and not every one. The V and J calls and the clone size are those of that table, but D and trimming were determined from the DNA. Of roughly 180,000 clones listed, more than 70% are singletons. The sample consisted of PBMCs or T cells enriched from blood (not recorded which). The rearrangement links TRBV20-1 to TRBJ2-7, with TRBD1 identical over 7 bases. The sequence came from a man aged 40-55 years who had recovered from COVID-19. In DNA, the CDR3 is TGCAGTGCTAGTCCTCGACAGGGCCGCTACGAGCAGTACTTC. Protein: CSASPRQGRYEQYF.